These 28 T cell receptor beta chains share one sample of origin, sequenced in a study of T cell changes during pregnancy in multiple sclerosis. The repertoire was sequenced with immunoSEQ multiplex PCR; TCRdb's copy has only in-frame clones and lacks some. The table records some 41,000 clones, around 90% of them present only once. The specimen was PBMCs (not recorded whether the cells were cultured). The receptor source for this set is a female donor with multiple sclerosis, enrolled in a pregnancy study.

The chain employs TRBV5-5 and TRBJ2-7, with TRBD1 identical over 7 bases. Germline CDR1 is SGHKS and CDR2 is YYEKEE (reference sequence). The CDR3 extends over 16 amino acids. V trimming: 1 base; J trimming: 1 base; junction bases outside the gene matches: 8. DNA of the CDR3: TGTGCCAGCAGCTTGTCTGGTGGGACAGTTTCCTACGAGCAGTACTTC. Amino acid sequence: CASSLSGGTVSYEQYF. The complete variable domain, with remaining parts taken from reference TRBV5-5 and TRBJ2-7, reads DAGVTQSPTHLIKTRGQQVTLRCSPISGHKSVSWYQQVLGQGPQFIFQYYEKEERGRGNFPDRFSARQFPNYSSELNVNALLLGDSALYLCASSLSGGTVSYEQYFGPGTRLTVT.

The rearrangement joins TRBV7-9 to TRBJ1-1; TRBD1 is a possible D gene (6 bases). CDR1 and CDR2 from the germline V gene are SEHNR and FQNEAQ (reference sequence). The ends were cut back, 6 bases at V and 1 base at J, with 9 bases in the middle. The CDR3 length is 13 residues. CDR3 sequence reads: CASSSDRNTEAFF. The CDR3, as DNA: TGTGCCAGCAGTTCGGACAGGAACACTGAAGCTTTCTTT.

CDR3 DNA: TGTGCCAGCAAAGACAGGAACACCGGGGAGCTGTTTTTT. This codes for CASKDRNTGELFF. The rearrangement uses TRBV11-3 and TRBJ2-2; tentative D call: TRBD1 (5 bases). V was pared by 7 bases and J by 1 base, with 7 bases between. Germline V gene sequence: CDR1 SGHNT, CDR2 YENEEA. The CDR3 runs to 13 residues.

For this clone: The same CDR3 can be traced to other DNA sequences in this sample. The chain is built from TRBV18 and TRBJ2-1, with TRBD2 matching 11 bases. The ends lost 3 bases at V and 4 bases at J; junction bases unmatched: 2. CDR3 length: 15 residues. Per the germline V gene, CDR1 is KGHSH and CDR2 is LQKENI. The CDR3 spells CASSPGLADYNEQFF. DNA for the CDR3: TGTGCCAGCTCACCGGGACTAGCGGATTACAATGAGCAGTTCTTC.

The J gene is TRBJ2-2, the V gene TRBV5-1; D is unresolved. The CDR3 totals 14 residues. Trimming shortened V by 1 base and J by 7 bases, and 11 bases separated the two germline ends. CDR1 is SGHRS, CDR2 YFSETQ, per germline. CDR3 sequence: CASSLSRLDGELFF. The CDR3 nucleotides read TGCGCCAGCAGCTTGTCCCGTCTTGACGGGGAGCTGTTTTTT.

This chain connects TRBV16 to TRBJ2-7; TRBD2 is a possible D gene (5 bases). V shed 2 bases and J shed 3 bases, with 11 bases lying between them. CDR1 is KGHSY, CDR2 FQNENV, per germline. The CDR3 contains 14 residues. The CDR3 DNA is TGTGCCAGCAGCCAAGGTAGCGAGCTCTACGAGCAGTACTTC. Protein product: CASSQGSELYEQYF.

The chain links TRBV7-3 to TRBJ2-2; no firm D call. Trimming cost V 7 bases and J 8 bases, with 8 bases left between them. The CDR3 extends over 11 amino acids. CDR1 is SGHTA and CDR2 is FQGTGA in the germline V gene. CDR3 bases: TGTGCCAGCACACAGTGGGGGGAGCTGTTTTTT. Protein product: CASTQWGELFF.

This CDR3 is CASNQKGTVNWHEQYF. The CDR3 nucleotides are TGTGCCAGCAATCAAAAAGGGACAGTGAACTGGCACGAGCAGTACTTC. The genes are TRBV5-4 and TRBJ2-7, with TRBD1 matching over 7 bases. V shed 6 bases and J 5 bases; nucleotides not matched to a gene: 17. This CDR3 has 16 residues. Germline CDR1 and CDR2: SGHNT and YYREEE (reference sequence).

The genes are TRBV19 and TRBJ2-7, with 7 bases aligning to TRBD2. The V and J ends lost 3 bases and 0 bases, in that order; junction bases with no gene match: 5. Germline CDR1 reads LNHDA; CDR2 reads SQIVND (reference sequence). CDR3 size: 15 residues. Here the CDR3 DNA reads TGTGCCAGTAGTATTTTAGCGGGTAACTCCTACGAGCAGTACTTC. Translating gives CASSILAGNSYEQYF.

CDR3 bases: TGTGCCAGCAGCTTAGCGGGTAGCGGGAGAGGGTACGAGCAGTACTTC. Protein product: CASSLAGSGRGYEQYF. The chain is built from TRBV11-3 and TRBJ2-7; 9 nucleotides match TRBD2. The CDR3 is made up of 16 amino acids. Germline V lookup: CDR1 SGHNT, CDR2 YENEEA. V trimming: 1 base; J trimming: 4 bases; junction bases outside the gene matches: 8.

This chain links TRBV28 with TRBJ2-2; 11 bases align to TRBD2. Germline assignment: CDR1 MDHEN and CDR2 SYDVKM. CDR3 size: 17 residues. Trimming cost V 0 bases and J 6 bases; bases outside gene matches: 6. CDR3 sequence reads: CASSLWGLAGGPGELFF. The CDR3 DNA reads TGTGCCAGCAGTTTATGGGGCCTAGCGGGAGGTCCCGGGGAGCTGTTTTTT.

V gene TRBV9 combines with J gene TRBJ1-4; D is undetermined. The CDR3 covers 15 residues. V was cut by 1 base and J by 6 bases, with 13 bases left in between. Per the germline V gene, CDR1 is SGDLS and CDR2 is YYNGEE. In nucleotides, the CDR3 is TGTGCCAGCAGCGTATCTGGTCACTACGATGAAAAACTGTTTTTT. This gives the protein CASSVSGHYDEKLFF.

In DNA form, the CDR3 reads TGTGCCAGCAGCCTGGGACAGGGGGTGGAAGAGCAGTACTTC. It codes for CASSLGQGVEEQYF. This sequence joins TRBV7-6 and TRBJ2-7; 11 bases map to TRBD1. This CDR3 is built from 14 residues. The germline V gene encodes CDR1 SGHVS and CDR2 FNYEAQ. V lost 5 bases to trimming and J lost 7 bases; unmatched junction nucleotides: 7.

This chain links TRBV11-1 with TRBJ2-1; a possible D gene is TRBD2 (5 bases). V lost 10 bases, J lost 4 bases, and 14 bases lay in between. The CDR3 extends over 13 amino acids. CDR1 SGHAT and CDR2 FQDESV come from the germline V gene (reference sequence). CDR3 region: CATGERPYNEQFF. The CDR3 region has the DNA TGTGCCACCGGGGAGCGCCCGTACAATGAGCAGTTCTTC.

The chain links TRBV6-6 to TRBJ2-7; the D gene is possibly TRBD1 (7 bases). In germline, CDR1 is MNHNY, CDR2 SVGAGI (reference sequence). Trimming removed 5 bases from V and 3 bases from J, with 17 bases in between. CDR3 length: 15 residues. The CDR3, as DNA: TGTGCCAGCAGTCGACAGGGACTTCCCTACTACGAGCAGTACTTC. Translation: CASSRQGLPYYEQYF.

The V gene is TRBV28, the J gene TRBJ2-4; D possibly corresponds to TRBD2 (5 bases). The CDR3 has 15 residues. The V gene's germline CDR1 is MDHEN and CDR2 SYDVKM. The V end was cut by 2 bases, the J end by 2 bases, with 10 bases between. The CDR3 DNA reads TGTGCCAGCAGTTTACCAGCGGAGACCAAAAACATTCAGTACTTC. It translates to CASSLPAETKNIQYF.

CDR3 nucleotide sequence: TGTGCCAGCAGCTTAGTTACTAGCCCAAACACCGGGGAGCTGTTTTTT. Translating it yields CASSLVTSPNTGELFF. The chain recombines TRBV7-7 with TRBJ2-2; perhaps TRBD2 as D (6 bases). CDR1 SSHAT and CDR2 FNYEAQ come from the germline V gene (reference sequence). Deletions cut 1 base from V and 2 bases from J, with 11 bases between. The CDR3 runs 16 residues.

The chain combines TRBV5-6 with TRBJ2-5; weak D call: TRBD2 (5 bases). Trimming pared 5 bases from V and 4 bases from J, leaving 21 bases between. Germline assignment: CDR1 SGHDT and CDR2 YYEEEE. This CDR3 has 16 residues. The CDR3 sequence: CASSSGVRVVGETQYF. CDR3 sequence (DNA): TGTGCCAGCAGTTCCGGGGTTAGGGTGGTCGGAGAGACCCAGTACTTC.

V gene TRBV7-8 combines with J gene TRBJ2-1; 9 positions agree with TRBD2. With V trimmed by 5 bases and J by 1 base, 12 bases remained unmatched. The germline V gene has CDR1 SGHVS and CDR2 FQNEAQ. The CDR3 has 18 amino acids. The DNA of the CDR3 is TGTGCCAGCAGCCTCCGTCCCAGCGGGAGGACGTCCTACAATGAGCAGTTCTTC. Translating gives CASSLRPSGRTSYNEQFF.

This sequence joins TRBV28 and TRBJ1-4; a possible D gene is TRBD1 (6 bases). Trimming shortened V by 5 bases and J by 8 bases, and 18 bases separated the two germline ends. CDR1 is MDHEN, CDR2 SYDVKM, per germline. The CDR3 runs 15 residues. The CDR3 reads CASSRSGTMKEKLFF. CDR3 DNA sequence: TGTGCCAGCAGTCGTTCCGGGACAATGAAAGAAAAACTGTTTTTT.

This clone was seen a few times. The chain is built from TRBV27 and TRBJ2-3; 10 bases are shared with TRBD1. This CDR3 has 17 amino acids. V was pared by 1 base and J by 5 bases, with 9 bases of the junction left unmatched. The germline V gene has CDR1 MNHEY and CDR2 SMNVEV (reference sequence). CDR3 in amino acids: CASSLYPTGQGRDTQYF. DNA for the CDR3: TGTGCCAGCAGTTTATACCCAACGGGACAGGGGAGAGATACGCAGTATTTT.

The sample holds one count of this clone. This chain links TRBV14 with TRBJ2-6; D unresolved. Germline lookup yields CDR1 SGHDN and CDR2 FVKESK. The CDR3 loop spans 18 amino acids. Trimming removed 3 bases from V and 0 bases from J, with 15 bases in between. CDR3 loop: CASSQTEQRSSGANVLTF. DNA of the CDR3: TGTGCCAGCAGCCAGACTGAACAGCGCTCCTCTGGGGCCAACGTCCTGACTTTC.

V gene TRBV28 combines with J gene TRBJ2-7; maybe TRBD1 (6 bases). CDR1 and CDR2 (germline): MDHEN, SYDVKM. The CDR3 length is 14 residues. V lost 5 bases to trimming and J lost 4 bases, with 15 bases between them. The CDR3 DNA sequence: TGTGCCAGCAGTCAAAACAGGGATTCATACGAGCAGTACTTC. Its translation is CASSQNRDSYEQYF.

A single count supports this clone. This chain joins TRBV5-1 and TRBJ1-5; 7 bases match TRBD1. CDR1 is SGHRS, CDR2 YFSETQ, per germline. V trimming: 6 bases; J trimming: 2 bases; junction bases outside the gene matches: 11. CDR3 length equals 16 residues. In DNA form, the CDR3 reads TGCGCCAGCAACAACGACCGTCAGGGGGGCAATCAGCCCCAGCATTTT. Amino acid sequence: CASNNDRQGGNQPQHF. The variable domain in full, completed from reference TRBV5-1 and TRBJ1-5, reads KAGVTQTPRYLIKTRGQQVTLSCSPISGHRSVSWYQQTPGQGLQFLFEYFSETQRNKGNFPGRFSGRQFSNSRSEMNVSTLELGDSALYLCASNNDRQGGNQPQHFGDGTRLSIL.

V gene TRBV5-1 combines with J gene TRBJ1-1; tentative D call: TRBD1 (6 bases). The length of the CDR3 is 12 residues. Trimming removed 2 bases from V and 11 bases from J, with 13 bases in between. Germline CDR1 and CDR2: SGHRS and YFSETQ. In DNA form, the CDR3 reads TGCGCCAGCAGCTTCAGGGGCGACTCGGCTTTCTTT. It specifies CASSFRGDSAFF.

In DNA form, the CDR3 reads TGTGCCAGCAGCTTAGCACTAGCGGGTAACTACGAGCAGTACTTC. Amino acids: CASSLALAGNYEQYF. The V call is TRBV7-9, the J call TRBJ2-7; the match to TRBD2 covers 9 bases. Trimming cost V 0 bases and J 3 bases; bases outside gene matches: 3. Germline values: CDR1 SEHNR, CDR2 FQNEAQ (reference sequence). This CDR3 region has 15 residues.

This clone has just a few counts. In DNA form, the CDR3 reads TGTGCCAGCAGTGAATTCCCGGGACTAGCGGGAGAATCCGTCGAGCAGTACTTC. Translating it yields CASSEFPGLAGESVEQYF. The rearrangement links TRBV2 to TRBJ2-7, with 14 bases that match TRBD2. V lost 2 bases to trimming and J lost 6 bases; unmatched junction nucleotides: 12. The CDR3 sequence is 18 residues long. Germline assignment: CDR1 SNHLY and CDR2 FYNNEI.

The rearrangement joins TRBV9 to TRBJ2-2; D unresolved. Deletions cut 0 bases from V and 3 bases from J, with 9 bases between. The germline V gene encodes CDR1 SGDLS and CDR2 YYNGEE. The CDR3 consists of 15 residues. CDR3 nucleotides: TGTGCCAGCAGCGTAGCGGCAACCGACACCGGGGAGCTGTTTTTT. Translated, it gives CASSVAATDTGELFF.